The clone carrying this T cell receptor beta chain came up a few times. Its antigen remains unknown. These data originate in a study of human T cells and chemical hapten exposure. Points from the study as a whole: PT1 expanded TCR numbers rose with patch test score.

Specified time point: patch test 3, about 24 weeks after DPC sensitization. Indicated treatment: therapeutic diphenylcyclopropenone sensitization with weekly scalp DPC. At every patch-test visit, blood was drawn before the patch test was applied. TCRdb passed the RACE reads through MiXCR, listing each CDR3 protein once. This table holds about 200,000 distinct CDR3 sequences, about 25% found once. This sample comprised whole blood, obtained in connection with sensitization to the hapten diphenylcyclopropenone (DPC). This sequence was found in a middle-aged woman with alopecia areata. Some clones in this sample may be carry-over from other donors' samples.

The CDR3 loop is CSVDGTGVDTEAFF. The CDR3 DNA sequence: TGCAGCGTTGATGGGACAGGGGTGGACACTGAAGCTTTCTTT. V gene TRBV29-1 combines with J gene TRBJ1-1; TRBD1 agrees at 10 bases. This CDR3 has 14 amino acids. Trimming removed 3 bases from V and 3 bases from J; junction bases left unmatched: 4. Germline V gives CDR1 SQVTM, CDR2 ANQGSEA.